A single sample is the source of the 27 T cell receptor beta chains below, sequenced in a study of blood T cell repertoires in COVID-19. Some clones are missing from TCRdb's copy, which holds only in-frame ones; the method was immunoSEQ multiplex PCR. This sample has under 250,000 clones, with about four fifths found just once. Sequencing used peripheral blood. These receptor sequences come from an elderly man with acute or convalescent COVID-19.

V gene TRBV6-6 combines with J gene TRBJ2-3, with D hard to call. Germline V gene data show CDR1 as MNHNY and CDR2 as SVGAGI (reference sequence). This CDR3 contains 13 residues. V was cut by 6 bases and J by 7 bases, with 14 bases left in between. CDR3 in DNA: TGTGCCAGCAGGTCGGTCCTGCGGAATACGCAGTATTTT. Protein: CASRSVLRNTQYF.

The CDR3 spells CASSFLGAEAKNIQYF. For the CDR3, the DNA is TGTGCCAGCAGTTTTCTGGGGGCGGAGGCCAAAAACATTCAGTACTTC. The chain links TRBV28 to TRBJ2-4; D is possibly TRBD1 (6 bases). The CDR3 has 16 residues. Germline V gives CDR1 MDHEN, CDR2 SYDVKM. V was cut by 3 bases and J by 1 base, with 13 bases left in between.

The chain links TRBV6-5 to TRBJ2-7; TRBD1 is a possible D gene (5 bases). The germline CDR1 and CDR2 sequences are MNHEY and SVGAGI. This CDR3 is built from 12 residues. Trimming took off 7 bases at V and 2 bases at J, with 9 bases between the two ends. The chain's CDR3 is CASTTGTYEQYF. The CDR3 region has the DNA TGTGCCAGCACCACAGGTACCTACGAGCAGTACTTC.

The V and J genes are TRBV4-1 and TRBJ1-6; D is possibly TRBD1 (6 bases). Trimming shortened V by 3 bases and J by 6 bases, and 9 bases separated the two germline ends. Per the germline V gene, CDR1 is MGHRA and CDR2 is YSYEKL. This CDR3 comprises 14 residues. Here the CDR3 reads CASSHGQSNSPLHF. The CDR3 DNA reads TGCGCCAGCAGCCACGGACAGTCTAATTCACCCCTCCACTTT.

The J gene is TRBJ2-7, the V gene TRBV30, with 7 bases identical to TRBD1. V gave up 2 bases and J gave up 4 bases; unmatched junction bases: 5. The CDR3 spans 13 residues. The germline gives CDR1 GTSNPN, CDR2 SVGIG (reference sequence). The CDR3 nucleotides read TGTGCCTGGAGTCTGGGGACAGCATACGAGCAGTACTTC. Its translation is CAWSLGTAYEQYF.

The chain links TRBV5-1 to TRBJ1-6; 8 bases match TRBD1. Per the germline V gene, CDR1 is SGHRS and CDR2 is YFSETQ. V trimming: 4 bases; J trimming: 7 bases; junction bases outside the gene matches: 16. This CDR3 has 18 residues. The CDR3 protein is CASSPRAGGNPSNSPLHF. The CDR3 DNA reads TGCGCCAGCAGCCCGAGGGCAGGGGGCAATCCATCGAATTCACCCCTCCACTTT.

The J gene is TRBJ1-6, the V gene TRBV7-2; D not certain. Germline V lookup: CDR1 SGHTA, CDR2 FQGNSA. Trimming cost V 1 base and J 7 bases, with 11 bases left between them. CDR3 length equals 15 residues. The CDR3 sequence is CASSLVAQLNSPLHF. The CDR3 coding sequence is TGTGCCAGCAGCTTAGTCGCACAGCTAAATTCACCCCTCCACTTT.

The chain has TRBV3-1 (or the pseudogene TRBV3-2) and TRBJ1-1; D is undetermined. There are 18 residues in the CDR3. CDR1 is LGHDT, CDR2 YNNKEL, per germline (reference sequence). Trimming took off 0 bases at V and 5 bases at J, with 22 bases between the two ends. For the CDR3, the DNA is TGTGCCAGCAGCCAAGACGTGTTTCGGAGGATTACGAGTACTGAAGCTTTCTTT. Amino acid sequence: CASSQDVFRRITSTEAFF.

The rearrangement links TRBV18 to TRBJ1-1; D perhaps matches TRBD1 (5 bases). V lost 2 bases, J lost 0 bases, and 13 bases lay in between. Germline-derived CDR1 and CDR2 are KGHSH and LQKENI. The CDR3 has 16 residues. The CDR3 sequence: CASSPTSRGMNTEAFF. CDR3 bases: TGTGCCAGCTCACCAACTTCTAGGGGCATGAACACTGAAGCTTTCTTT.

This chain connects TRBV7-9 to TRBJ2-1; 10 bases are shared with TRBD2. CDR1 is SEHNR, CDR2 FQNEAQ, per germline (reference sequence). Trimming at V came to 5 bases and at J to 4 bases, leaving 14 bases not matched to a gene. CDR3 length equals 18 residues. The CDR3 nucleotides read TGTGCCAGCAGCCCAGACCTAGCGGGAGTAGGACCTTACAATGAGCAGTTCTTC. Translating it yields CASSPDLAGVGPYNEQFF. Full variable domain (outside the CDR3, taken from reference TRBV7-9 and TRBJ2-1): DTGVSQNPRHKITKRGQNVTFRCDPISEHNRLYWYRQTLGQGPEFLTYFQNEAQLEKSRLLSDRFSAERPKGSFSTLEIQRTEQGDSAMYLCASSPDLAGVGPYNEQFFGPGTRLTVL.

CDR3 coding DNA: TGTGCCAGCAGTCCCCGACAGGGTAGGTCCGGAAACACCATATATTTT. This codes for CASSPRQGRSGNTIYF. The rearrangement joins TRBV28 to TRBJ1-3; 7 bases line up with TRBD1. The CDR3 contains 16 residues. CDR1 and CDR2 from the germline V gene are MDHEN and SYDVKM. J gave up 4 bases and V 5 bases, and 11 bases lay outside the gene matches.

The genes are TRBV7-9 and TRBJ1-5; D is possibly TRBD1 (5 bases). This CDR3 spans 14 amino acids. CDR1 and CDR2 from the germline V gene are SEHNR and FQNEAQ (reference sequence). V lost 0 bases and J lost 7, with 10 bases in between. The CDR3 is CASSLAYQGQPQHF. The CDR3 DNA reads as TGTGCCAGCAGCTTAGCGTACCAGGGCCAGCCCCAGCATTTT.

This clone was counted only a few times. The chain links TRBV7-9 to TRBJ2-7; 8 bases line up with TRBD1. The CDR3 contains 14 residues. V gave up 5 bases and J gave up 1 base; unmatched junction bases: 4. The V gene's germline CDR1 is SEHNR and CDR2 FQNEAQ (reference sequence). The CDR3 coding sequence is TGTGCCAGCAGCGCGGACAGGGCGTCCTACGAGCAGTACTTC. Its protein product is CASSADRASYEQYF.

The rearrangement joins TRBV24-1 to TRBJ1-3; perhaps TRBD1 as D (6 bases). Trimming pared 4 bases from V and 1 base from J, leaving 10 bases between. The CDR3 contains 15 residues. Germline CDR1 KGHDR, CDR2 SFDVKD. The CDR3 DNA follows: TGTGCCACCAGTGACTACGGGACATCTGGAAACACCATATATTTT. Its protein is CATSDYGTSGNTIYF.

The chain carries TRBV6-1 and TRBJ1-6; TRBD1 matches at 7 bases. The length of the CDR3 is 16 residues. The germline gives CDR1 MNHNS, CDR2 SASEGT. V trimming: 6 bases; J trimming: 3 bases; junction bases outside the gene matches: 8. For the CDR3, the DNA is TGTGCCAGCAGGGAACGGGACAGCAGCTATAATTCACCCCTCCACTTT. It encodes CASRERDSSYNSPLHF.

The gene calls are TRBV15 and TRBJ2-2; TRBD2 might be the D (5 bases). CDR1 and CDR2 from the germline V gene are LNHNV and YYDKDF (reference sequence). V shed 0 bases and J shed 4 bases, with 12 bases lying between them. The CDR3 extends over 16 amino acids. CDR3 in amino acids: CATSRDQGLPTGELFF. CDR3 nucleotides: TGTGCCACCAGCAGAGATCAAGGACTTCCCACCGGGGAGCTGTTTTTT.

This rearrangement joins TRBV27 to TRBJ1-4, with 7 bases lining up with TRBD1. This CDR3 is 15 amino acids long. The V segment lost 4 bases and the J segment 0 bases; nucleotides outside the gene matches: 2. Germline assignment: CDR1 MNHEY and CDR2 SMNVEV (reference sequence). Here the CDR3 reads CASSWGQTTNEKLFF. In DNA, the CDR3 is TGTGCCAGCAGTTGGGGACAGACAACTAATGAAAAACTGTTTTTT.

The V call is TRBV5-5, the J call TRBJ2-5; a weak D match, TRBD2 (6 bases). V dropped 5 bases and J dropped 5 bases, with 16 bases sitting between them. The CDR3 is made up of 14 amino acids. Germline CDR1 is SGHKS and CDR2 is YYEKEE (reference sequence). CDR3 amino acids: CASRPDGGRETQYF. The CDR3 DNA reads as TGTGCCAGCAGGCCCGACGGGGGTAGGGAGACCCAGTACTTC.

This sequence joins TRBV5-5 and TRBJ2-7, with D perhaps matching TRBD2 (5 bases). Germline V gives CDR1 SGHKS, CDR2 YYEKEE (reference sequence). This CDR3 has 12 residues. V was cut by 2 bases and J by 2 bases, with 5 bases left in between. CDR3 residues: CASSLLAYEQYF. CDR3 DNA: TGTGCCAGCAGCTTACTAGCCTACGAGCAGTACTTC.

CDR3 sequence: CASSQCPRRDRERAEAFF. In nucleotides, the CDR3 is TGCGCCAGCAGTCAATGTCCGCGGAGGGACAGGGAAAGAGCTGAAGCTTTCTTT. J is TRBJ1-1 and V is TRBV23-1, with 9 bases aligning to TRBD1. TRBV23-1 is labeled an ORF, and its function is uncertain. The ends lost 1 base at V and 6 bases at J; junction bases unmatched: 15. The CDR3 sequence is 18 residues long.

The gene calls are TRBV7-9 and TRBJ2-5; 9 bases line up with TRBD1. The germline gives CDR1 SEHNR, CDR2 FQNEAQ (reference sequence). With V trimmed by 2 bases and J by 3 bases, 7 bases remained unmatched. The CDR3 totals 16 residues. CDR3 nucleotides: TGTGCCAGCAGCTTACTCCCCGGACAGGGGAAAGAGACCCAGTACTTC. Protein sequence: CASSLLPGQGKETQYF.

J is TRBJ2-6 and V is TRBV19, with 9 bases aligning to TRBD1. V trimming: 5 bases; J trimming: 0 bases; junction bases outside the gene matches: 11. Germline V CDR1 and CDR2: LNHDA, SQIVND (reference sequence). This CDR3 has 19 residues. The CDR3 loop reads CASSAWTGEKGSGANVLTF. CDR3 coding DNA: TGTGCCAGTAGTGCTTGGACAGGGGAAAAGGGCTCTGGGGCCAACGTCCTGACTTTC.

The chain recombines TRBV7-9 with TRBJ1-1; unclear D gene. Trimming pared 6 bases from V and 6 bases from J, leaving 17 bases between. Germline CDR1 SEHNR, CDR2 FQNEAQ (reference sequence). This CDR3 has 14 amino acids. CDR3 nucleotides: TGTGCCAGCAGATCGATCTCGGAGGTGCCTGAAGCTTTCTTT. This codes for CASRSISEVPEAFF.

This clone was recorded once. The rearrangement links TRBV5-1 to TRBJ1-4, with 8 bases fitting TRBD1. This CDR3 region has 16 residues. With 4 bases clipped from V and 2 bases from J, the junction kept 7 bases outside the gene matches. The germline V gene has CDR1 SGHRS and CDR2 YFSETQ. DNA for the CDR3: TGCGCCAGCAGCCTTGACGGACAGGGCACTAATGAAAAACTGTTTTTT. Translating gives CASSLDGQGTNEKLFF.

J is TRBJ2-7 and V is TRBV10-1; 8 bases are a match to TRBD1. The ends lost 6 bases at V and 6 bases at J; junction bases unmatched: 7. The CDR3 has 13 residues. Germline CDR1 reads WNHNN; CDR2 reads SYGVQD (reference sequence). CDR3: CASSRTGWGEQYF. CDR3 nucleotides: TGCGCCAGCAGCCGGACAGGGTGGGGCGAGCAGTACTTC.

The chain employs TRBV19 and TRBJ2-7; D is possibly TRBD1 (6 bases). There are 15 residues in the CDR3. Germline V lookup: CDR1 LNHDA, CDR2 SQIVND (reference sequence). The ends were cut back, 1 base at V and 7 bases at J, with 17 bases in the middle. DNA of the CDR3: TGTGCCAGTAGTATAGTGACGGGACACCCAGTGGAGCAGTACTTC. This encodes CASSIVTGHPVEQYF.

The table lists this clone with a count of one. This chain uses TRBV7-2 with TRBJ2-2, with D tentatively TRBD2 (5 bases). The CDR3 consists of 16 residues. Between the trimmed V and J ends, which lost 4 bases and 6 bases, there was a span of 18 bases. The V gene's germline CDR1 is SGHTA and CDR2 FQGNSA. The DNA for the CDR3 is TGTGCCAGCAGCTCCTTGCCTAGCAAACCTCCCGGGGAGCTGTTTTTT. Amino acids: CASSSLPSKPPGELFF.